These T cell receptor beta chains were read from a single sample in a study of radiation and T cells in renal cell carcinoma. Clones were read by immunoSEQ multiplex PCR, and TCRdb kept only the in-frame ones, dropping some. This table holds about 26,000 clones, over 70% found once. The sequencing used blood, collected from a patient whose treatment included radiotherapy and nephrectomy. These receptors all stem from a man between 60 and 75 years old with renal cell carcinoma. Each CDR3 is given with its conserved first and last residue. D genes are given only for firm matches. For some rows the clone size is stated as once, few or many, or as a class when expanded; others skip it.

V: TRBV5-1; J: TRBJ1-1; size: NA; length: 14; D: TRBD1; DNA: TGCGCCAGCCATCGGGACAGTTTGAACACTGAAGCTTTCTTT; CDR3: CASHRDSLNTEAFF
V: TRBV19; J: TRBJ1-4; size: few; length: 14; D: NA; DNA: TGTGCCAGTAGTATGAGGTTGGGGAATGAAAAACTGTTTTTT; CDR3: CASSMRLGNEKLFF
V: TRBV19; J: TRBJ1-1; size: NA; length: 14; D: TRBD1; DNA: TGTGCCACCCGGGACAGCAGTATGAACACTGAAGCTTTCTTT; CDR3: CATRDSSMNTEAFF
V: TRBV12-5; J: TRBJ2-7; size: once; length: 15; D: NA; DNA: TGTGCTAGTGGTTTGGTACTCGGGGAGGTCTTCGAGCAGTACTTC; CDR3: CASGLVLGEVFEQYF
V: TRBV6-5; J: TRBJ2-3; size: NA; length: 15; D: TRBD1; DNA: TGTGCCAGCAGAGGGGGACAGGCGAACACAGATACGCAGTATTTT; CDR3: CASRGGQANTDTQYF
V: TRBV7-2; J: TRBJ2-1; size: NA; length: 14; D: NA; DNA: TGTGCCAGCAGCTTAGAGAGGCTATACAATGAGCAGTTCTTC; CDR3: CASSLERLYNEQFF
V: TRBV5-1; J: TRBJ2-7; size: NA; length: 12; D: NA; DNA: TGCGCCAGCAATATGGGAGACTACGAGCAGTACTTC; CDR3: CASNMGDYEQYF
V: TRBV6-5; J: TRBJ2-7; size: NA; length: 13; D: NA; DNA: TGTGCCGCCCGGAGGGGGAAGACCTACGAGCAGTACTTC; CDR3: CAARRGKTYEQYF
V: TRBV13; J: TRBJ2-2; size: NA; length: 16; D: TRBD2; DNA: TGTGCCAGCAGCTTAACCAGCGGGAGTACCACCGGGGAGCTGTTTTTT; CDR3: CASSLTSGSTTGELFF
V: TRBV2; J: TRBJ2-3; size: NA; length: 13; D: TRBD2; DNA: TGTGCCGGACTAGCGGGAGGTACAGATACGCAGTATTTT; CDR3: CAGLAGGTDTQYF
V: TRBV2; J: TRBJ2-1; size: NA; length: 14; D: TRBD2; DNA: TGTGCCAGCAGTGGCGGACTAGGGAACAATGAGCAGTTCTTC; CDR3: CASSGGLGNNEQFF
V: TRBV11-1; J: TRBJ2-5; size: NA; length: 17; D: TRBD2; DNA: TGTGCCAGCAGCTTAGAAGGAGCTAGCGGGATGTTGGAGACCCAGTACTTC; CDR3: CASSLEGASGMLETQYF
V: TRBV7-9; J: TRBJ2-7; size: NA; length: 13; D: TRBD1; DNA: TGTGCCACCTTCGGGACAGGGGCCGGCGAGCAGTACTTC; CDR3: CATFGTGAGEQYF
V: TRBV5-1; J: TRBJ2-2; size: NA; length: 17; D: TRBD2; DNA: TGCGCCAGCAGCCTGACCCTAGCGGGACTAAACACCGGGGAGCTGTTTTTT; CDR3: CASSLTLAGLNTGELFF
V: TRBV9; J: TRBJ2-3; size: NA; length: 14; D: NA; DNA: TGTGCCAGCAATAGGGATCAAGCCACAGATACGCAGTATTTT; CDR3: CASNRDQATDTQYF
V: TRBV9; J: TRBJ2-7; size: NA; length: 14; D: TRBD1; DNA: TGTGCCAGCAGCGTAGAACAGGGGCCCTACGAGCAGTACTTC; CDR3: CASSVEQGPYEQYF
V: TRBV7-9; J: TRBJ1-2; size: NA; length: 15; D: NA; DNA: TGTGCCAGCAGCTTAACAAGTGCGCGCCAGGATGGCTACACCTTC; CDR3: CASSLTSARQDGYTF
V: TRBV27; J: TRBJ1-5; size: NA; length: 13; D: NA; DNA: TGTGCCAGCTCTCAGGGTTTCAATCAGCCCCAGCATTTT; CDR3: CASSQGFNQPQHF
V: TRBV7-8; J: TRBJ1-5; size: NA; length: 14; D: NA; DNA: TGTGCCAGCAGCTTAGCCGGGGAGCATCAGCCCCAGCATTTT; CDR3: CASSLAGEHQPQHF
V: TRBV6-6; J: TRBJ2-7; size: NA; length: 14; D: TRBD1; DNA: TGTGCCAGCACCGGACAGGGGAGCTCCTACGAGCAGTACTTC; CDR3: CASTGQGSSYEQYF
V: TRBV9; J: TRBJ2-3; size: NA; length: 16; D: TRBD2; DNA: TGTGCCAGCAGCCCAAGAGGTGGGGGACTACCCGTTGCGCAGTATTTT; CDR3: CASSPRGGGLPVAQYF
V: TRBV19; J: TRBJ1-6; size: NA; length: 15; D: TRBD1; DNA: TGTGCCAGTAACGACAGGGGGAGGTATAATTCACCCCTCCACTTT; CDR3: CASNDRGRYNSPLHF